This T cell receptor beta chain was obtained from a study of blood T cell repertoires in COVID-19. The method was immunoSEQ multiplex PCR; TCRdb's version includes in-frame clones alone and lacks a portion of them. The data contain about 360,000 clones, roughly 86% of them singletons. Comments on this clone: A read error may account for a junction end that differs from germline.

Germline V gives CDR1 MNHEY, CDR2 SVGAGI. This CDR3 has 14 residues. The clonotype was recovered from a human donor with acute or convalescent COVID-19. The donor label of this sample is uncertain. This chain uses TRBV6-5 with TRBJ2-2; D perhaps matches TRBD1 (5 bases). Sequencing was performed on peripheral blood. CDR3 in amino acids: CASSLKGWGAFLDF. CDR3 nucleotides: TGTGCCAGCAGCCTAAAAGGCTGGGGCGCCTTCCTGGATTTT.